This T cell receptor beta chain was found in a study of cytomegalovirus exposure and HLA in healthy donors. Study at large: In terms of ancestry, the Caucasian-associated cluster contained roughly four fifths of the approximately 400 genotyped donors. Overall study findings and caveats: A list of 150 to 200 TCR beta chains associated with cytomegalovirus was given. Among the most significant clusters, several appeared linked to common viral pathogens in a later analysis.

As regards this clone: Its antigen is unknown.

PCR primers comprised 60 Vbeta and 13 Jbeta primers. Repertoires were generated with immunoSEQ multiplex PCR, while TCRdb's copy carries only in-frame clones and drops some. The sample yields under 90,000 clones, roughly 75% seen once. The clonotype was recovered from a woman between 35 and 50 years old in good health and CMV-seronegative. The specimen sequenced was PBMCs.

The CDR3 coding sequence is TGTGCTAGTGGCACGGAATCCCTGGGGACAGAGAACACTGAAGCTTTCTTT. It yields the protein CASGTESLGTENTEAFF. The chain employs TRBV12-5 and TRBJ1-1; 7 nucleotides align to TRBD1. The CDR3 totals 17 residues. CDR1 LGHNT and CDR2 FRNRAP come from the germline V gene. V was clipped by 6 bases and J by 1 base; unmatched bases: 14. Using reference TRBV12-5 and TRBJ1-1 for the parts outside the CDR3, the full variable domain is DARVTQTPRHKVTEMGQEVTMRCQPILGHNTVFWYRQTMMQGLELLAYFRNRAPLDDSGMPKDRFSAEMPDATLATLKIQPSEPRDSAVYFCASGTESLGTENTEAFFGQGTRLTVV.